This T cell receptor (beta chain) was retrieved from a study of shared clonotypes between healthy human individuals (dated by TCRdb to between 2020 and 2021). With regard to the full study: The cohort included a few men and a couple of women between 18 and 49 years of age. Blood TCR repertoires of a handful of healthy adults were deeply sequenced to estimate repertoire size and the extent of clonotype sharing between individuals. To increase sequencing depth and limit assay-specific biases, different laboratories used diverse techniques to prepare libraries and sequence TCR repertoires. Between about 0.8 and 9 billion PBMCs per donor were obtained by leukapheresis. The full study reports these points: Only blood was sampled, and tissue TCR repertoires likely differ from those in blood. Because the study included a small number of donors, the genetic and exposure-history diversity represented was limited. Pairwise subsampling led to the expectation that sequencing depth would affect the degree of clonotype sharing among donors.

The donors were healthy, HIV-negative adults who had no recently reported acute infections or vaccinations. Every donor was a Caucasian adult residing in Nashville, Tennessee, USA. For unsorted samples, some 90 million PBMCs were counted, and genomic DNA was extracted using the QIAamp DNA Blood Mini kit. Blood was obtained by leukapheresis, after which PBMCs were separated by Ficoll-Histopaque density gradient centrifugation and cryopreserved in liquid nitrogen vapor phase. TCR CDR3 regions were amplified from genomic DNA by multiplex PCR using the deep immunoSEQ assay. Genomic DNA extracted from each cell subset was distributed evenly over all wells of several immunoSEQ 96-well plates, and each plate served as one replicate. For unsorted PBMC, 250 to 300 ng genomic DNA, equal to about 30,000 T cell genomes, was loaded into each replicate PCR. Ten immunoSEQ deep assay plates were used to sequence unsorted PBMC genomic DNA. Purified libraries were measured with a Qubit 3.0 fluorometer, size-checked on a Bioanalyzer 2100, and measured again with the KAPA Library Quantification kit. Every immunoSEQ 96-well plate was sequenced on a dedicated single-read 150-cycle Illumina NextSeq 550 flow cell. On the study's bioinformatics: Because the immunoSEQ output included only junctional sequences and no quality scores, the filtering could not be the same as the filtering used for full-length reads. To assign V/J genes and CDR3, sequences were annotated using PyIR, a Python wrapper for IgBLAST v1.9, with IMGT germline references. Reads were filtered out if the reads had weak V/J assignments (E-value above 1e-6), no CDR3, stop codons, out-of-frame junctions, or ambiguous translated residues. V3J clonotypes were defined as sequences sharing an identical inferred V gene, J gene, and CDR3 amino acid sequence. Percentage overlap between repertoires was calculated by dividing the number of shared unique clonotypes by the size of the smaller repertoire. Repertoire richness was assessed with RTK rarefaction, the Chao1 estimator, and Recon v2.1 estimates of unobserved clonotypes. TCRdb mirrors the immuneACCESS table, restricted to in-frame sequences. Some clones are absent from its copies; in checked studies, under half trace to an unresolved V gene, and the reason for the others is unknown. V, J and clone size are those of that table, while D and trimming were read from the DNA. The sample table lists around 440,000 clones, roughly three quarters of them with a count of one. The ten largest clones add up to approximately 12% of the sample.

Comments on this clone: The specificity of this receptor is unknown. Base quality data are lacking; no much larger clone is found one base away.

Looking up the germline V gene (reference sequence) yields CDR1 GTSNPN and CDR2 SVGIG. V is cut by 4 bases and J by 1 base, and the space between the germline ends is 4 bases. Taken from cysteine to phenylalanine, the CDR3 has 11 residues. The CDR3 DNA has 33 bases and is translated from base 1. The chain links TRBV30 with TRBJ1-2; a confident D gene designation cannot be given. Sequencing was done on a sample of PBMCs. This receptor was obtained from a middle-aged woman in good health. Some clones in this sample may be carry-over from other donors' samples. The CDR3 protein is CAWTNNYGYTF. DNA sequence: TGTGCCTGGACGAATAACTATGGCTACACCTTC.